Sequencing of this T cell receptor (beta chain) was carried out in a study of T cell changes during pregnancy in multiple sclerosis. The germline V gene has CDR1 SGHRS and CDR2 YFSETQ. V lost 4 bases, J lost 3 bases, and 4 bases stayed unmatched. The CDR3 contains 15 residues. Clones were sequenced by immunoSEQ multiplex PCR, and TCRdb holds only the in-frame ones, with some missing. The data contain tens of thousands of clones, around 92% of them seen just once; the ten biggest clones take up 2% to 2.5%. The chain uses TRBV5-1 and TRBJ2-3; 11 bases are a match to TRBD2. This material consisted of peripheral blood, taken after pregnancy. This TCR was sampled from a female donor with multiple sclerosis, enrolled in a pregnancy study. The CDR3 bases are TGCGCCAGCAGCCCCAGGACTAGCGGGACAGATACGCAGTATTTT. Amino acids: CASSPRTSGTDTQYF.